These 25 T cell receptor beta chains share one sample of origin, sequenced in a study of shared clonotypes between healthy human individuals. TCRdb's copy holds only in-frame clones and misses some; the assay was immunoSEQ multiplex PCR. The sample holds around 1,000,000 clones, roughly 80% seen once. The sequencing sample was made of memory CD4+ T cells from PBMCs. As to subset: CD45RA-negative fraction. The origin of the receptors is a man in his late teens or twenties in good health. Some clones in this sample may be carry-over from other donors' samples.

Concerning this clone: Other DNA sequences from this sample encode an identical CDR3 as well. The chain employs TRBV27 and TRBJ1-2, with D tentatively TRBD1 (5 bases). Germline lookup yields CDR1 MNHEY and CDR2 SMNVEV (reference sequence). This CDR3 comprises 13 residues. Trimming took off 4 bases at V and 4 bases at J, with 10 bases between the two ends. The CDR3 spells CASSSRAGYGYTF. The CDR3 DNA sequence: TGTGCCAGCAGTTCCAGGGCAGGCTATGGCTACACCTTC.

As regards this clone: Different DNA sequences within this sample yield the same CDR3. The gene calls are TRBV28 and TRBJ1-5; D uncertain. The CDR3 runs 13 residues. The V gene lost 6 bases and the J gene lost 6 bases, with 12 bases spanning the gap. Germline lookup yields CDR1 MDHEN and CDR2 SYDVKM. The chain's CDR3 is CASSLTGSQPQHF. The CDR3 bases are TGTGCCAGCAGCCTCACGGGAAGTCAGCCCCAGCATTTT.

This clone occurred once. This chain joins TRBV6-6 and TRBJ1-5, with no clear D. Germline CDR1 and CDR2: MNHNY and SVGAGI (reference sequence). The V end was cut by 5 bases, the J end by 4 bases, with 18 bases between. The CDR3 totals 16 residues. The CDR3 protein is CASSLREAVWNQPQHF. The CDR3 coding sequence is TGTGCCAGCAGTCTTCGAGAAGCCGTCTGGAATCAGCCCCAGCATTTT.

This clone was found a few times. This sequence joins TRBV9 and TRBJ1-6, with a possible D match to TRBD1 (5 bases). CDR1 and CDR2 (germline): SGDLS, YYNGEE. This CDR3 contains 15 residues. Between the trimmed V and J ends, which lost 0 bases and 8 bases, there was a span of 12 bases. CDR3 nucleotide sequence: TGTGCCAGCAGCGTAGCGGGGGTGTTGGATTCACCCCTCCACTTT. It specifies CASSVAGVLDSPLHF.

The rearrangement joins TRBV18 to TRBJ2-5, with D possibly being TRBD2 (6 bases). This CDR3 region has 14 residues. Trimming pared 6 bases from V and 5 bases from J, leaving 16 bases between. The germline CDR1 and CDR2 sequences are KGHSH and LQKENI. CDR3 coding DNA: TGTGCCAGCTCCGGGGGTTTACTGCGGGAGACCCAGTACTTC. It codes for CASSGGLLRETQYF.

The CDR3: CASSFTPGLQYF. In nucleotides, the CDR3 is TGCGCCAGCAGCTTTACCCCGGGGTTGCAGTACTTC. J is TRBJ2-7 and V is TRBV5-1; possibly TRBD2 for D (5 bases). The ends were cut back, 2 bases at V and 9 bases at J, with 12 bases in the middle. CDR3 length: 12 amino acids. From germline, CDR1 is SGHRS and CDR2 YFSETQ.

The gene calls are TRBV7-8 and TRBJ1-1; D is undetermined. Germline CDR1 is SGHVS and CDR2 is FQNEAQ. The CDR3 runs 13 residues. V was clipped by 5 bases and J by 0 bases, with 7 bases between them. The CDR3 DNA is TGTGCCAGCAGCCGAGGGATGAACACTGAAGCTTTCTTT. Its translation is CASSRGMNTEAFF.

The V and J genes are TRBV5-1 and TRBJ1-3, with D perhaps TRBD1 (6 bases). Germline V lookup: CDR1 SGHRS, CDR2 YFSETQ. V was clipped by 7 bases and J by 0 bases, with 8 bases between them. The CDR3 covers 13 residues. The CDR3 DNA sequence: TGCGCCAGCTGGGACAACTCTGGAAACACCATATATTTT. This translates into CASWDNSGNTIYF.

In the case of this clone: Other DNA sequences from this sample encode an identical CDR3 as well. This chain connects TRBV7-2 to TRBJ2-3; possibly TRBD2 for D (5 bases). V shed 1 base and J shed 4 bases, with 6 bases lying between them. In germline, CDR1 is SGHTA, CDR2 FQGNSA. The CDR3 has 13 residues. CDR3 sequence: CASSLERADTQYF. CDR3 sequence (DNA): TGTGCCAGCAGCTTAGAGAGGGCAGATACGCAGTATTTT.

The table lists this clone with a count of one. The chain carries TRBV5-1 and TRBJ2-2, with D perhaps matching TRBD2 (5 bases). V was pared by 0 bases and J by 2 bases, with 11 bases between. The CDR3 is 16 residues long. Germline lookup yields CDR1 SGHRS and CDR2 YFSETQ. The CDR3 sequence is CASSLAYGINTGELFF. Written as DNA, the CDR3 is TGCGCCAGCAGCTTGGCCTACGGGATAAACACCGGGGAGCTGTTTTTT.

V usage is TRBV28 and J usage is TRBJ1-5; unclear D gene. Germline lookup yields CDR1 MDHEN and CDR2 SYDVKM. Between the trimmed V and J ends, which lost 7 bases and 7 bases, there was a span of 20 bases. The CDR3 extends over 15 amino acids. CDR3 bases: TGTGCCAGCACCCCAAAAGGGTGGTATCCGCAGCCCCAGCATTTT. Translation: CASTPKGWYPQPQHF.

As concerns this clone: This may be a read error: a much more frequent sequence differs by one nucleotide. The CDR3 sequence is CASSLIPWGASNGYTF. The CDR3 nucleotides read TGTGCCAGCAGTTTAATTCCATGGGGCGCAAGTAATGGCTACACCTTC. The chain carries TRBV28 and TRBJ1-2; possibly TRBD1 for D (5 bases). The length of the CDR3 is 16 residues. The V gene's germline CDR1 is MDHEN and CDR2 SYDVKM. V shed 2 bases and J shed 6 bases, with 19 bases lying between them.

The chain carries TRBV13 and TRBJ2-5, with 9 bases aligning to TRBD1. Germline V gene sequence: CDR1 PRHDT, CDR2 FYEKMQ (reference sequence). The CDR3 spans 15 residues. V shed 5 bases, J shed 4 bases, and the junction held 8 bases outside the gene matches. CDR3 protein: CASSTRQGVLETQYF. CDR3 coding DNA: TGTGCCAGCAGCACCCGACAGGGGGTCCTAGAGACCCAGTACTTC.

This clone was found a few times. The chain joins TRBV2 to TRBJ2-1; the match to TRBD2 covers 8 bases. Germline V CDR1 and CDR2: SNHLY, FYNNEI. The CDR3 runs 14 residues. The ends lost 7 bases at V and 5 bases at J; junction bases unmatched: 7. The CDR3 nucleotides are TGTGCCAGCAAGTGGGGACTAGTTAACAATGAGCAGTTCTTC. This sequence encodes CASKWGLVNNEQFF.

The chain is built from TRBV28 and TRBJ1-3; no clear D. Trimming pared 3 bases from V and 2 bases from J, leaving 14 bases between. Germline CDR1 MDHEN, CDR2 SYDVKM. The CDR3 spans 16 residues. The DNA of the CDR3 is TGTGCCAGCAGTTTTTGGCAAAGTGACGCTGGAAACACCATATATTTT. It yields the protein CASSFWQSDAGNTIYF.

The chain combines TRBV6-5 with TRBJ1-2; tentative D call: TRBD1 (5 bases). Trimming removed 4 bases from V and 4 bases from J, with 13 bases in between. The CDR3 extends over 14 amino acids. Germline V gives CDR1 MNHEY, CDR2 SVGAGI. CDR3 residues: CASSSWDFSYGYTF. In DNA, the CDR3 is TGTGCCAGCAGTTCGTGGGACTTCTCCTATGGCTACACCTTC.

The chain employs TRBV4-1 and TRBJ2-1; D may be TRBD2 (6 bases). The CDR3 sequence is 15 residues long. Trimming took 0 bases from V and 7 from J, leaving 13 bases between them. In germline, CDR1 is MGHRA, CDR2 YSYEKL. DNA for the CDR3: TGCGCCAGCAGCCAAGAGCCCGGGAGAACGAATGAGCAGTTCTTC. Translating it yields CASSQEPGRTNEQFF.

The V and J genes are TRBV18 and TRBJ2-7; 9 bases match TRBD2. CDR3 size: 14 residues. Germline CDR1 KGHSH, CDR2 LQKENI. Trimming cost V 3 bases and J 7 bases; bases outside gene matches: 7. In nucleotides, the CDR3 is TGTGCCAGCTCACCGCAGCGGGGGGCTGGGGAGCAGTACTTC. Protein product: CASSPQRGAGEQYF.

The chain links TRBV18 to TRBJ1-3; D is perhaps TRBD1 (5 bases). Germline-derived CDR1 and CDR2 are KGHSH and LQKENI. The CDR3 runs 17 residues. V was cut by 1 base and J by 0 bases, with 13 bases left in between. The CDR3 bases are TGTGCCAGCTCACCACTGATGGGGCGAGGCTCTGGAAACACCATATATTTT. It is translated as CASSPLMGRGSGNTIYF.

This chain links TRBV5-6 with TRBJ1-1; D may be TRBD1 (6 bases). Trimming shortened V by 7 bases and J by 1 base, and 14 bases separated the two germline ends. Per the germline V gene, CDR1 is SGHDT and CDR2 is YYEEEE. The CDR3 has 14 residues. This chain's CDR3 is CASGGQRENTEAFF. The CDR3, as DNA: TGTGCCAGCGGCGGACAGAGGGAGAACACTGAAGCTTTCTTT.

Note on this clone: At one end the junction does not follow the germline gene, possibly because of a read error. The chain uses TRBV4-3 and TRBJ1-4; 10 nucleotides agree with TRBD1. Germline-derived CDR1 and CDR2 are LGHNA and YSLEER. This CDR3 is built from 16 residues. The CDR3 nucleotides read TGCGCCAGCAGCCAAGATCTTGGGACAGGGGCCGAAAGACTGTTCTTT. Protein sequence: CASSQDLGTGAERLFF.

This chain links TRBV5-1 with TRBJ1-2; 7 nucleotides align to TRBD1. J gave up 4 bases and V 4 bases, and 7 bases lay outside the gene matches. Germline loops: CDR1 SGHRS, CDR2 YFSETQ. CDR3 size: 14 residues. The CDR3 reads CASSTPGQLYGYTF. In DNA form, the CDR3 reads TGCGCCAGCAGCACTCCGGGACAGCTCTATGGCTACACCTTC.

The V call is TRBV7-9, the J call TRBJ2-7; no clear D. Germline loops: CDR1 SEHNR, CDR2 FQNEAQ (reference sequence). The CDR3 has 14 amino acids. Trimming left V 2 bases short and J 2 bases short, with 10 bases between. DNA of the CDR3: TGTGCCAGCAGCTTATTTGGCGGTACCTACGAGCAGTACTTC. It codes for CASSLFGGTYEQYF.

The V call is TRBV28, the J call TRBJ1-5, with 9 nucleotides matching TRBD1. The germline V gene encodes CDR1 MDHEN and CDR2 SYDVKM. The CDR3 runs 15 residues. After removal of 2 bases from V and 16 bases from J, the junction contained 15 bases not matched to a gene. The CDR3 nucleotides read TGTGCCAGCAGTTTAGACATCCCCGGGGACAGGGAAAGACATTTT. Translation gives CASSLDIPGDRERHF.

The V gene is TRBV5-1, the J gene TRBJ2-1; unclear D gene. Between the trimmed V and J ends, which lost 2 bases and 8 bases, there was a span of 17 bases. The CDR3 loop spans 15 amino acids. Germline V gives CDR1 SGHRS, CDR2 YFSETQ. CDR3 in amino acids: CASSFLGIGNDEQFF. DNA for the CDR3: TGCGCCAGCAGCTTCTTGGGAATCGGTAACGATGAGCAGTTCTTC.